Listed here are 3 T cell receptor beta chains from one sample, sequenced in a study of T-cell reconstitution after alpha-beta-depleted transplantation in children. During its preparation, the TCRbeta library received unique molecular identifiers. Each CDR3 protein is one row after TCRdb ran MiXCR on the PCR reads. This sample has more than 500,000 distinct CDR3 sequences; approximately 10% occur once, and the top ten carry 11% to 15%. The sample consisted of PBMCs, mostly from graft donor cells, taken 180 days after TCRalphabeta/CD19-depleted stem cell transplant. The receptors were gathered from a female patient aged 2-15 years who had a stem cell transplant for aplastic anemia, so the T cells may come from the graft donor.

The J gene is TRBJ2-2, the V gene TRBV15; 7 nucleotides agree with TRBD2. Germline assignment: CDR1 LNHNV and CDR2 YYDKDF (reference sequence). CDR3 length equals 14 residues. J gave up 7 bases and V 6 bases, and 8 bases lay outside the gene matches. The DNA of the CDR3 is TGTGCCACCAGGAAACATACGGGGGGCGGGGAGCTGTTTTTT. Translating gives CATRKHTGGGELFF.

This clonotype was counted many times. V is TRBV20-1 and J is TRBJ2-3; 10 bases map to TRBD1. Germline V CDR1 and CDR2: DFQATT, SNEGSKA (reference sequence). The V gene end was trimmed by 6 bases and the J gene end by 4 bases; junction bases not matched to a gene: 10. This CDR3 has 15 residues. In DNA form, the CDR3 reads TGCAGTGCCTACCTCGGACAGGGGGGCCCAGATACGCAGTATTTT. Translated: CSAYLGQGGPDTQYF.

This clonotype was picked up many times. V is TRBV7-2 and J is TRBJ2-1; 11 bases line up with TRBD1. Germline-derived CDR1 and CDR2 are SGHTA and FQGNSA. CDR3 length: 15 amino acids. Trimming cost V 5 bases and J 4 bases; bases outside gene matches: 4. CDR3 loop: CASSRDRGGYNEQFF. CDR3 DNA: TGTGCCAGCAGCCGGGACAGGGGGGGGTACAATGAGCAGTTCTTC.